The 9 T cell receptor beta chains below were found in one sample sequenced in a study of tumor-infiltrating lymphocytes in primary liver carcinoma. It was unsorted whole blood that yielded blood RNA, and germline DNA was also extracted. From around 0.5 ug total RNA, TCR beta cDNA was generated with a primer in the constant region. Three nested multiplex PCR rounds, a slightly modified ARM-PCR, produced the libraries for TCR beta. TRBV1-TRBV30 forward primers paired with a C-beta reverse primer drove the first two PCR rounds, approximately 11 cycles each. A single record per CDR3 protein comes from TCRdb applying MiXCR to the multiplex PCR reads. Of fewer than 400,000 distinct CDR3 sequences in the sample, 50% to 60% were seen once. Sequenced material: peripheral blood. These receptors came from a woman aged 25 to 45 with primary liver carcinoma and hepatitis B virus infection.

This chain joins TRBV14 and TRBJ1-1; 10 nucleotides agree with TRBD1. Trimming cost V 4 bases and J 5 bases; bases outside gene matches: 13. This CDR3 is built from 17 residues. Looked up from germline, CDR1 is SGHDN and CDR2 is FVKESK. CDR3 amino acids: CASSPGTGVRGWTEAFF. As DNA, the CDR3 is TGTGCCAGCAGCCCCGGGACAGGGGTAAGGGGTTGGACTGAAGCTTTCTTT. The entire variable domain, with the rest obtained from reference TRBV14 and TRBJ1-1, is as follows: EAGVTQFPSHSVIEKGQTVTLRCDPISGHDNLYWYRRVMGKEIKFLLHFVKESKQDESGMPNNRFLAERTGGTYSTLKVQPAELEDSGVYFCASSPGTGVRGWTEAFFGQGTRLTVV.

The J gene is TRBJ1-4, the V gene TRBV6-6; TRBD1 might be the D (6 bases). Germline V gene data show CDR1 as MNHNY and CDR2 as SVGAGI (reference sequence). The CDR3 is 14 amino acids. V was shortened by 10 bases and J by 8 bases, with 20 bases between the two germline ends. The CDR3 sequence: CANIEGGVKEKLFF. CDR3 sequence (DNA): TGTGCCAACATCGAGGGGGGAGTAAAGGAAAAACTGTTTTTT.

In this sample, this clonotype turned up many times. The CDR3 here is CASSDWTGETQYF. In DNA form, the CDR3 reads TGTGCCAGCAGTGATTGGACGGGGGAGACCCAGTACTTC. J is TRBJ2-5 and V is TRBV5-5, with D possibly TRBD2 on 5 matching bases. Trimming pared 5 bases from V and 5 bases from J, leaving 13 bases between. Germline V gene lookup returns CDR1 SGHKS and CDR2 YYEKEE (reference sequence). CDR3 length: 13 residues. The complete variable domain, with remaining parts taken from reference TRBV5-5 and TRBJ2-5, reads DAGVTQSPTHLIKTRGQQVTLRCSPISGHKSVSWYQQVLGQGPQFIFQYYEKEERGRGNFPDRFSARQFPNYSSELNVNALLLGDSALYLCASSDWTGETQYFGPGTRLLVL.

This clonotype was seen more than once but under ten times. The chain has TRBV7-9 and TRBJ2-5, with D uncertain. V was trimmed by 5 bases and J by 1 base, leaving 8 bases between them. CDR3 length equals 13 residues. Germline values: CDR1 SEHNR, CDR2 FQNEAQ (reference sequence). CDR3 coding DNA: TGTGCCAGCAGCCTGACCCGCCAAGAGACCCAGTACTTC. Amino acids: CASSLTRQETQYF.

Turning to this clonotype: A junction boundary mismatches the germline segment, possibly from a read error. The gene calls are TRBV11-2 and TRBJ1-1; D not certain. The CDR3 is 14 residues long. Germline values: CDR1 SGHAT, CDR2 FQNNGV. In DNA form, the CDR3 reads TGTGCCAGCAGTTCCTCCCGAGGTGACACTAAAGCTTCCTTT. Its protein product is CASSSSRGDTKASF.

Only a few counts were recorded for this clonotype. This chain links TRBV6-2 or TRBV6-3 with TRBJ2-7, with 12 bases that match TRBD1. The germline CDR1 and CDR2 sequences are MNHEY and SVGEGT. Trimming cost V 2 bases and J 0 bases; bases outside gene matches: 5. The CDR3 is made up of 17 amino acids. In DNA form, the CDR3 reads TGTGCCAGCAGTTACCCTCCGGGACAGGGGGCCTCCTACGAGCAGTACTTC. Translating gives CASSYPPGQGASYEQYF.

In regard to this clonotype: Because the CDR3 is missing its conserved closing phenylalanine or tryptophan, this is likely a read error. J is TRBJ2-7 and V is TRBV12-3 or TRBV12-4; D gene ambiguous. Deletions cut 3 bases from V and 0 bases from J, with 9 bases between. CDR3 size: 14 residues. The CDR3 reads CASSFGAASYEQYS. The CDR3, as DNA: TGTGCCAGCAGTTTCGGTGCGGCCTCCTACGAGCAGTACTCC.

To note about this clonotype: A clone one base away is much larger, so this may be a read error. The chain couples TRBV29-1 to TRBJ1-2; D unclear. Germline CDR1 is SQVTM and CDR2 is ANQGSEA. The V and J ends lost 8 bases and 8 bases respectively, with 21 bases between them. This CDR3 is 13 amino acids long. The CDR3 spells CSLFPSPLEGYTF. The CDR3 coding sequence is TGCAGCCTTTTCCCTTCTCCTCTGGAAGGCTACACCTTC. The full variable domain, completed using reference TRBV29-1 and TRBJ1-2, is SAVISQKPSRDICQRGTSLTIQCQVDSQVTMMFWYRQQPGQSLTLIATANQGSEATYESGFVIDKFPISRPNLTFSTLTVSNMSPEDSSIYLCSLFPSPLEGYTFGSGTRLTVV.

Worth noting for this clonotype: A much larger clone sits a single nucleotide away, making a read error possible. V is TRBV29-1 and J is TRBJ2-1, with 7 bases aligning to TRBD2. The CDR3 sequence is 13 residues long. CDR1 and CDR2 (germline): SQVTM, ANQGSEA. DNA for the CDR3: TGCAGCGGCCTAGCGGCCCCTACAAATGATCAGTTCTTC. This sequence encodes CSGLAAPTNDQFF.